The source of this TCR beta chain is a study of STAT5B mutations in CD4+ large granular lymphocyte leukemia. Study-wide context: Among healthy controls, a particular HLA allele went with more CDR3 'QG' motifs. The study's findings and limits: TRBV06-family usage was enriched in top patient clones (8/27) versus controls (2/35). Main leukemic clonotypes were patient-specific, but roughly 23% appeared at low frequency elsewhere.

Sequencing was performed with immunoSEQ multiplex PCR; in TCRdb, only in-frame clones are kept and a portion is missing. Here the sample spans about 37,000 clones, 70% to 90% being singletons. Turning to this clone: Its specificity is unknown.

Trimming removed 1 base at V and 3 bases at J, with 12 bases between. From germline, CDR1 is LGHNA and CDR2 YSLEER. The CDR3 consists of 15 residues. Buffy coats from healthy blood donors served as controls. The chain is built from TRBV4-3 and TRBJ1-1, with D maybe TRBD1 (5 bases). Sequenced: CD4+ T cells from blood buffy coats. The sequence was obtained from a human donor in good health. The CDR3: CASSQVGKGDTEAFF. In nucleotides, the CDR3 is TGCGCCAGCAGCCAAGTGGGTAAAGGGGACACTGAAGCTTTCTTT.